This T cell receptor beta chain was obtained from a study of T cell changes during pregnancy in multiple sclerosis. CDR1 LNHNV and CDR2 YYDKDF come from the germline V gene (reference sequence). This CDR3 comprises 18 residues. With 1 base clipped from V and 6 bases from J, the junction kept 12 bases outside the gene matches. The table came from immunoSEQ multiplex PCR; TCRdb's copy has only in-frame clones and leaves some out. The sample shows 60,000 to 65,000 clones, about nine tenths of them seen only once. The starting material was peripheral blood, obtained in the first trimester of pregnancy. The chain employs TRBV15 and TRBJ2-2; 9 bases match TRBD1. This sequence was found in a female donor with multiple sclerosis, enrolled in a pregnancy study. In nucleotides, the CDR3 is TGTGCCACCAGCAGAGGGGGGATCGGACAGGGGAGGTCCGGGGAGCTGTTTTTT. It specifies CATSRGGIGQGRSGELFF.